A single sample is the source of the 17 T cell receptor beta chains below, sequenced in a study of T cells after posttransplantation cyclophosphamide. Repertoires were generated with immunoSEQ multiplex PCR, while TCRdb's copy carries only in-frame clones and drops some. Seen here are 16,000 or so clones, around 94% observed once, and the top ten hold roughly 0.58%. Busulfan-fludarabine conditioning, marrow transplant, and cyclophosphamide on days +3 and +4 were administered. The specimen comprised CD4+ T cells sorted from blood, sampled after allogeneic stem cell transplant with posttransplant cyclophosphamide. These receptors came from a male patient between 60 and 69 years old who received an allogeneic stem cell transplant from a related donor and was CMV-positive. The graft donor may have given rise to some T cells.

This CDR3 reads CASGFERGGERTDTQYF. In DNA form, the CDR3 reads TGTGCCAGCGGGTTTGAACGGGGGGGCGAGAGAACAGATACGCAGTATTTT. The rearrangement uses TRBV4-2 and TRBJ2-3, with TRBD2 matching 8 bases. This CDR3 is built from 17 residues. The V and J ends lost 8 bases and 3 bases, in that order; junction bases with no gene match: 16. Looked up from germline, CDR1 is LGHNA and CDR2 is YNFKEQ.

This clone occurred once. The gene calls are TRBV28 and TRBJ2-5, with 12 bases fitting TRBD2. With 1 base clipped from V and 5 bases from J, the junction kept 2 bases outside the gene matches. Germline V lookup: CDR1 MDHEN, CDR2 SYDVKM. The CDR3 extends over 15 amino acids. The CDR3 sequence: CASSLSSGGDETQYF. For the CDR3, the DNA is TGTGCCAGCAGTTTATCTAGCGGGGGGGACGAGACCCAGTACTTC.

V is TRBV7-6 and J is TRBJ2-1, with 7 nucleotides matching TRBD2. The CDR3 extends over 15 amino acids. In germline, CDR1 is SGHVS, CDR2 FNYEAQ. V trimming: 3 bases; J trimming: 4 bases; junction bases outside the gene matches: 6. The CDR3: CASSLAGSGYNEQFF. The CDR3 DNA follows: TGTGCCAGCAGCTTGGCTGGTAGCGGGTACAATGAGCAGTTCTTC.

This clone occurred once. The chain is built from TRBV6-5 and TRBJ2-2, with D possibly being TRBD2 (5 bases). The CDR3 loop spans 15 amino acids. The V end lost 6 bases, the J end lost 6 bases, and 17 bases lay between the germline ends. Looked up from germline, CDR1 is MNHEY and CDR2 is SVGAGI. CDR3: CASSPRGAGAGELFF. The CDR3 region has the DNA TGTGCCAGCAGCCCCCGGGGAGCCGGCGCCGGGGAGCTGTTTTTT.

The CDR3 sequence is CASSPGAAGEAFF. CDR3 sequence (DNA): TGTGCCAGCTCACCGGGGGCGGCGGGTGAAGCTTTCTTT. V and J are TRBV18 and TRBJ1-1; possibly TRBD1 for D (6 bases). The CDR3 has 13 amino acids. Germline loops: CDR1 KGHSH, CDR2 LQKENI. The V end lost 3 bases, the J end lost 7 bases, and 12 bases lay between the germline ends.

This clone has a single count. This rearrangement joins TRBV6-1 to TRBJ1-1; D possibly corresponds to TRBD1 (5 bases). CDR3 length: 13 residues. Germline V CDR1 and CDR2: MNHNS, SASEGT. V was cut by 5 bases and J by 0 bases, with 7 bases left in between. The CDR3 region is CASSKQVNTEAFF. The DNA for the CDR3 is TGTGCCAGCAGTAAACAGGTGAACACTGAAGCTTTCTTT.

The chain employs TRBV5-4 and TRBJ1-1; TRBD1 matches at 9 bases. The CDR3 has 16 amino acids. In germline, CDR1 is SGHNT, CDR2 YYREEE (reference sequence). V lost 4 bases and J lost 0; bases outside the gene matches: 7. The CDR3 here is CASSRTGGPMNTEAFF. The CDR3 DNA reads TGTGCCAGCAGCCGCACAGGGGGCCCTATGAACACTGAAGCTTTCTTT.

The rearrangement links TRBV5-6 to TRBJ2-1; D is undetermined. Per the germline V gene, CDR1 is SGHDT and CDR2 is YYEEEE. Trimming took off 1 base at V and 8 bases at J, with 7 bases between the two ends. This CDR3 comprises 12 residues. The CDR3 nucleotides read TGTGCCAGCAGCTTGTTCGTTGATGAGCAGTTCTTC. Residues: CASSLFVDEQFF. The full variable domain, with the rest looked up from reference TRBV5-6 and TRBJ2-1, is DAGVTQSPTHLIKTRGQQVTLRCSPKSGHDTVSWYQQALGQGPQFIFQYYEEEERQRGNFPDRFSGHQFPNYSSELNVNALLLGDSALYLCASSLFVDEQFFGPGTRLTVL.

The CDR3 loop reads CSEGPRETQYF. The CDR3 nucleotides read TGCAGTGAGGGGCCTAGAGAGACCCAGTACTTC. The genes are TRBV20-1 and TRBJ2-5, with a possible D match to TRBD1 (5 bases). Germline loops: CDR1 DFQATT, CDR2 SNEGSKA (reference sequence). This CDR3 region has 11 residues. The V and J ends lost 7 bases and 4 bases respectively, with 10 bases between them.

The chain joins TRBV12-2 to TRBJ2-1; no DNA check was done on the table's D call, TRBD1. TRBV12-2 is shown as a pseudogene. The length of the CDR3 is 16 residues. The CDR3 reads CASRLAVADSYNEQFF. CDR3 DNA sequence: TGTGCAAGTCGCTTAGCGGTGGCAGACTCCTACAATGAGCAGTTCTTC.

This rearrangement joins TRBV5-6 to TRBJ2-2; D not resolved. The V and J ends lost 5 bases and 0 bases respectively, with 8 bases between them. In germline, CDR1 is SGHDT, CDR2 YYEEEE. This CDR3 has 14 amino acids. The CDR3 here is CASSFEANTGELFF. The CDR3 nucleotides read TGTGCCAGCAGTTTCGAGGCGAACACCGGGGAGCTGTTTTTT.

The chain employs TRBV28 and TRBJ2-7, with D possibly matching TRBD2 (7 bases). The germline gives CDR1 MDHEN, CDR2 SYDVKM. Trimming stripped 5 bases from V and 10 bases from J, with 15 bases between. This CDR3 has 12 amino acids. CDR3 amino acids: CASSTGGGDQYF. In nucleotides, the CDR3 is TGTGCCAGCAGTACCGGAGGGGGGGACCAGTACTTC. Combining the CDR3 with reference TRBV28 and TRBJ2-7 gives the whole variable domain DVKVTQSSRYLVKRTGEKVFLECVQDMDHENMFWYRQDPGLGLRLIYFSYDVKMKEKGDIPEGYSVSREKKERFSLILESASTNQTSMYLCASSTGGGDQYFGPGTRLTVT.

Details on this clone: The same CDR3 is also encoded by other DNA sequences in this sample. The rearrangement uses TRBV18 and TRBJ1-6; possibly TRBD1 for D (6 bases). Germline CDR1 reads KGHSH; CDR2 reads LQKENI. The V gene lost 5 bases and the J gene lost 3 bases, with 11 bases spanning the gap. The CDR3 contains 15 residues. The CDR3 here is CASSGQPDYNSPLHF. As DNA, the CDR3 is TGTGCCAGCTCAGGACAGCCAGACTATAATTCACCCCTCCACTTT.

This clone showed up just a few times. The chain employs TRBV6-5 and TRBJ2-1; 7 positions agree with TRBD1. The V gene end was trimmed by 6 bases and the J gene end by 7 bases; junction bases not matched to a gene: 3. From germline, CDR1 is MNHEY and CDR2 SVGAGI. The CDR3 length is 12 residues. CDR3 sequence (DNA): TGTGCCAGCAGGTCGACAGGGAATGAGCAGTTCTTC. It encodes CASRSTGNEQFF.

V and J are TRBV28 and TRBJ2-1, with 8 bases matching TRBD2. The CDR3 sequence is 15 residues long. Germline CDR1 and CDR2: MDHEN and SYDVKM. V was pared by 1 base and J by 6 bases, with 5 bases of the junction left unmatched. CDR3 amino acids: CASSLSGGGRNEQFF. The CDR3 bases are TGTGCCAGCAGTTTATCGGGGGGGGGCCGCAATGAGCAGTTCTTC. Combining the CDR3 with reference TRBV28 and TRBJ2-1 gives the whole variable domain DVKVTQSSRYLVKRTGEKVFLECVQDMDHENMFWYRQDPGLGLRLIYFSYDVKMKEKGDIPEGYSVSREKKERFSLILESASTNQTSMYLCASSLSGGGRNEQFFGPGTRLTVL.

V and J are TRBV7-2 and TRBJ1-6; 7 bases align to TRBD1. CDR3 length: 13 amino acids. With 5 bases clipped from V and 9 bases from J, the junction kept 4 bases outside the gene matches. In germline, CDR1 is SGHTA, CDR2 FQGNSA. The CDR3 DNA sequence: TGTGCCAGCAGCGAACAGGGGAGTTCACCCCTCCACTTT. Translated: CASSEQGSSPLHF.

V and J are TRBV4-3 and TRBJ2-3, with 7 bases fitting TRBD1. Germline V CDR1 and CDR2: LGHNA, YSLEER. With 2 bases clipped from V and 1 base from J, the junction kept 9 bases outside the gene matches. This CDR3 is 17 amino acids long. The CDR3 DNA sequence: TGCGCCAGCAGCCAAAACAGCGGACAGGTCCGCACAGATACGCAGTATTTT. Protein: CASSQNSGQVRTDTQYF.